This T cell receptor (beta chain) was sequenced during a study of cytomegalovirus exposure and HLA in healthy donors. The protocol was immunoSEQ multiplex PCR, while the TCRdb copy is restricted to in-frame clones and leaves out a portion. This table holds 300,000 or so clones, 70% to 90% found once. The donors were in the approximately 110-subject validation cohort; that cohort was separate from the approximately 670-subject first cohort. The CDR3 extends over 15 amino acids. V was clipped by 3 bases and J by 8 bases, with 14 bases between them. CDR1 is LNHDA, CDR2 SQIVND, per germline (reference sequence). The count of this clone is one. Its antigen is as yet unknown. Study-wide points: TCR beta chains numbering approximately 150 were designated cytomegalovirus-associated. With high specificity and sensitivity, the classifier reportedly diagnosed cytomegalovirus status.

The specimen was PBMCs. The chain recombines TRBV19 with TRBJ1-6; D remains unclear. This receptor was identified in a man aged 25 to 40 in good health and CMV-seronegative. DNA of the CDR3: TGTGCCAGTAGTATCTTCGGGGAGGGAGATTCACCCCTCCACTTT. Its protein product is CASSIFGEGDSPLHF.